The source of this T cell receptor beta chain is a study of blood T cell repertoires in COVID-19. Study overall: From the United States, Italy and Spain came samples of acute and convalescent COVID-19.

Across 20 to 25 US areas, participants ranged in age from roughly 18 to 95 years. In the original workflow: Amplification of reference gene primers was used by the study to estimate nucleated cell counts. Here immunoSEQ multiplex PCR was the method, and the copy in TCRdb shows in-frame clones only, minus some. V and J calls and clone size come straight from that table; D and trimming were deduced from the DNA. The data hold approximately 140,000 clones, with 70% to 90% observed a single time. The ends lost 6 bases at V and 2 bases at J; junction bases unmatched: 6. Germline V gene sequence: CDR1 MNHEY, CDR2 SVGAGI. This CDR3 spans 14 amino acids.

The source of this sequence is a woman between 45 and 65 years old who had recovered from COVID-19. Source material: PBMCs or T cells enriched from blood (not recorded which). The gene calls are TRBV6-5 and TRBJ2-5; the match to TRBD1 covers 7 bases. The CDR3 sequence is CASRPGTEQETQYF. In nucleotides, the CDR3 is TGTGCCAGCAGACCTGGGACAGAGCAAGAGACCCAGTACTTC.